A single sample gave rise to the 21 T cell receptor beta chains below, sequenced in a study of blood T cell repertoires in COVID-19. Using immunoSEQ multiplex PCR, the repertoire was profiled, and TCRdb retains in-frame clones only, with some absent. The sample includes under 80,000 clones, around nine tenths of them seen just once. The sample consisted of peripheral blood. The receptors here all came from a man in his 70s with active or convalescent COVID-19.

The chain combines TRBV7-2 with TRBJ2-1, with 10 bases identical to TRBD2. Germline loops: CDR1 SGHTA, CDR2 FQGNSA. V dropped 4 bases and J dropped 6; count of bases not matched to a gene: 9. CDR3 length: 16 residues. In DNA, the CDR3 is TGTGCCAGCAGCTGGACTCTAGCGGGAGTCGCCAATGAGCAGTTCTTC. It translates to CASSWTLAGVANEQFF.

The chain couples TRBV2 to TRBJ1-2; 8 bases agree with TRBD1. CDR1 is SNHLY, CDR2 FYNNEI, per germline. The CDR3 covers 14 residues. With V trimmed by 5 bases and J by 6 bases, 8 bases remained unmatched. CDR3: CASSYGTGGNGYTF. CDR3 in DNA: TGTGCCAGCAGTTACGGGACAGGCGGTAATGGCTACACCTTC.

The chain employs TRBV28 and TRBJ2-5; no clear D. Germline assignment: CDR1 MDHEN and CDR2 SYDVKM. Trimming pared 5 bases from V and 5 bases from J, leaving 9 bases between. The CDR3 spans 12 residues. CDR3 sequence (DNA): TGTGCCAGCAGTCCCGCCGAGGAGACCCAGTACTTC. The encoded protein is CASSPAEETQYF.

The chain employs TRBV19 and TRBJ1-5, with D unresolved. The CDR3 is made up of 14 amino acids. V lost 2 bases and J lost 0, with 5 bases in between. Germline V gene sequence: CDR1 LNHDA, CDR2 SQIVND (reference sequence). The CDR3 sequence: CASSISGSNQPQHF. Here the CDR3 DNA reads TGTGCCAGTAGTATATCCGGTAGCAATCAGCCCCAGCATTTT.

This clone turned up a few times. The chain recombines TRBV5-1 with TRBJ1-3; possible D gene TRBD1, 6 bases. CDR1 is SGHRS and CDR2 is YFSETQ in the germline V gene. The CDR3 spans 16 residues. Between the trimmed V and J ends, which lost 1 base and 3 bases, there was a span of 14 bases. In nucleotides, the CDR3 is TGCGCCAGCAGCTTGTCAGCGCAGGGGAGTGGAAACACCATATATTTT. Its protein product is CASSLSAQGSGNTIYF.

The chain is built from TRBV6-6 and TRBJ1-1; D remains unclear. The CDR3 contains 13 residues. V shed 7 bases and J shed 11 bases, with 20 bases lying between them. Germline CDR1 and CDR2: MNHNY and SVGAGI (reference sequence). CDR3 region: CASTLRVLNKAFF. CDR3 bases: TGTGCCAGCACCTTGCGGGTACTTAACAAGGCTTTCTTT.

The table lists this clone with a count of one. The gene calls are TRBV7-9 and TRBJ1-4; 9 bases agree with TRBD1. The CDR3 extends over 14 amino acids. Germline loops: CDR1 SEHNR, CDR2 FQNEAQ (reference sequence). The trim removed 5 bases at V and 4 bases at J, leaving 2 bases unmatched. The CDR3 loop is CASSRQGGNEKLFF. The CDR3, as DNA: TGTGCCAGCAGCAGACAGGGGGGTAATGAAAAACTGTTTTTT.

The chain combines TRBV6-5 with TRBJ2-2, with 11 bases lining up with TRBD2. V lost 6 bases to trimming and J lost 6 bases; unmatched junction nucleotides: 6. CDR3 length: 15 amino acids. CDR1 and CDR2 (germline): MNHEY, SVGAGI. In nucleotides, the CDR3 is TGTGCCAGCAGAGGGACTAGCGGATTATCCGGGGAGCTGTTTTTT. Translating gives CASRGTSGLSGELFF.

This clone occurred a few times. The chain joins TRBV5-6 to TRBJ2-5, with 7 bases matching TRBD1. CDR1 and CDR2 (germline): SGHDT, YYEEEE. CDR3 length equals 14 residues. Losses at the gene ends were 0 bases for V and 5 bases for J; bases not matched to a gene: 4. CDR3 bases: TGTGCCAGCAGCTTGGTCACAGGGGCCGAGACCCAGTACTTC. Its translation is CASSLVTGAETQYF.

J is TRBJ1-1 and V is TRBV3-1 (or the pseudogene TRBV3-2); D is ambiguous. V was clipped by 4 bases and J by 1 base, with 10 bases between them. The CDR3 spans 14 residues. Germline assignment: CDR1 LGHDT and CDR2 YNNKEL (reference sequence). In nucleotides, the CDR3 is TGTGCCAGCAGCCCCCGACAAACGAACACTGAAGCTTTCTTT. It translates to CASSPRQTNTEAFF.

The chain recombines TRBV5-4 with TRBJ2-1; 7 nucleotides line up with TRBD2. V gave up 0 bases and J gave up 4 bases; unmatched junction bases: 4. The CDR3 extends over 15 amino acids. Germline V gene data show CDR1 as SGHNT and CDR2 as YYREEE (reference sequence). In DNA form, the CDR3 reads TGTGCCAGCAGCTTGGGGGGCGGGAGATACAATGAGCAGTTCTTC. This translates into CASSLGGGRYNEQFF.

This clone has more than one count but fewer than ten. The rearrangement uses TRBV29-1 and TRBJ1-1; D remains unclear. The V and J ends lost 5 bases and 0 bases respectively, with 13 bases between them. Germline CDR1 SQVTM, CDR2 ANQGSEA. CDR3 size: 14 residues. The CDR3 coding sequence is TGCAGCGTTCCTTACGGCGGATTGAACACTGAAGCTTTCTTT. It encodes CSVPYGGLNTEAFF.

The chain carries TRBV7-2 and TRBJ2-3, with no clear D. CDR1 is SGHTA and CDR2 is FQGNSA in the germline V gene. Trimming cost V 0 bases and J 2 bases, with 6 bases left between them. This CDR3 region has 14 residues. The CDR3 loop is CASSLAGLTDTQYF. CDR3 DNA: TGTGCCAGCAGCTTAGCGGGCCTCACAGATACGCAGTATTTT.

The J gene is TRBJ2-1, the V gene TRBV29-1; 8 bases are a match to TRBD2. This CDR3 region has 15 residues. V shed 6 bases, J shed 2 bases, and the junction held 9 bases outside the gene matches. Germline loops: CDR1 SQVTM, CDR2 ANQGSEA. CDR3 in amino acids: CSVDSGKGTYNEQFF. The CDR3 DNA reads TGCAGCGTGGATAGCGGGAAAGGGACCTACAATGAGCAGTTCTTC.

The gene calls are TRBV6-5 and TRBJ1-5; unclear D gene. The CDR3 spans 12 residues. Germline V lookup: CDR1 MNHEY, CDR2 SVGAGI. Trimming removed 10 bases at V and 0 bases at J, with 7 bases between. This chain's CDR3 is CATEGSNQPQHF. For the CDR3, the DNA is TGTGCCACTGAGGGTAGCAATCAGCCCCAGCATTTT.

The chain combines TRBV24-1 with TRBJ2-1, with a tentative D call TRBD2 (5 bases). In germline, CDR1 is KGHDR, CDR2 SFDVKD. The V and J ends lost 6 bases and 6 bases respectively, with 17 bases between them. This CDR3 is 15 amino acids long. The CDR3 spells CATSTRIGEINEQFF. CDR3 bases: TGTGCCACCAGTACCAGGATCGGGGAGATCAATGAGCAGTTCTTC.

With regard to this clone: Other DNA sequences in the same sample also yield this CDR3. V and J are TRBV3-1 (or the pseudogene TRBV3-2) and TRBJ2-1; a weak D match, TRBD2 (5 bases). CDR3 length: 11 residues. Deletions cut 1 base from V and 10 bases from J, with 5 bases between. Germline-derived CDR1 and CDR2 are LGHDT and YNNKEL (reference sequence). The CDR3: CASSQGGEQFF. In nucleotides, the CDR3 is TGTGCCAGCAGCCAAGGAGGGGAGCAGTTCTTC.

The chain carries TRBV11-2 and TRBJ1-1; TRBD1 matches 7 bases. The germline V gene has CDR1 SGHAT and CDR2 FQNNGV. The CDR3 has 14 amino acids. The ends lost 1 base at V and 5 bases at J; junction bases unmatched: 4. CDR3 loop: CASSLGQGVTEAFF. CDR3 in DNA: TGTGCCAGCAGCTTAGGGCAGGGGGTGACTGAAGCTTTCTTT.

The chain combines TRBV4-1 with TRBJ2-7, with 9 bases identical to TRBD2. The germline V gene encodes CDR1 MGHRA and CDR2 YSYEKL. V was pared by 1 base and J by 0 bases, with 19 bases of the junction left unmatched. The CDR3 runs to 21 residues. DNA of the CDR3: TGCGCCAGCAGCCAAGCACGTGTTTTGGGCCGGACTAGCGTTCCCTCCTACGAGCAGTACTTC. Its translation: CASSQARVLGRTSVPSYEQYF.

The chain combines TRBV13 with TRBJ2-5; weak D call: TRBD1 (6 bases). Trimming left V 2 bases short and J 4 bases short, with 17 bases between. The length of the CDR3 is 16 residues. Germline V lookup: CDR1 PRHDT, CDR2 FYEKMQ (reference sequence). The CDR3 DNA reads TGTGCCAGCAGCTTACGGCACCAGGGGCTTGGAGAGACCCAGTACTTC. It specifies CASSLRHQGLGETQYF.

This sequence joins TRBV5-1 and TRBJ2-7; 11 bases are shared with TRBD1. Per germline, CDR1 SGHRS and CDR2 YFSETQ. There are 18 residues in the CDR3. Trimming at V came to 0 bases and at J to 2 bases, leaving 10 bases not matched to a gene. The CDR3 DNA follows: TGCGCCAGCAGCTTGGGGACAGGGGGCGGTCTTTTTACCTACGAGCAGTACTTC. Translating gives CASSLGTGGGLFTYEQYF.